The 24 T cell receptor beta chains below were found in one sample sequenced in a study of cytomegalovirus exposure and HLA in healthy donors. Repertoires were generated with immunoSEQ multiplex PCR, while TCRdb's copy carries only in-frame clones and drops some. Of 80,000 to 100,000 clones listed, roughly 87% are singletons. Sequenced: PBMCs. These receptors all come from a young man in good health and CMV-seropositive.

The gene calls are TRBV7-9 and TRBJ2-5; D is undetermined. The germline gives CDR1 SEHNR, CDR2 FQNEAQ (reference sequence). Trimming removed 7 bases at V and 0 bases at J, with 12 bases between. The length of the CDR3 is 14 residues. As DNA, the CDR3 is TGTGCCAGCACCGCCTTCGGGTACCAAGAGACCCAGTACTTC. Translation: CASTAFGYQETQYF.

The chain is built from TRBV19 and TRBJ1-5, with D hard to call. The CDR3 length is 13 residues. Between the trimmed V and J ends, which lost 10 bases and 7 bases, there was a span of 17 bases. CDR1 LNHDA and CDR2 SQIVND come from the germline V gene (reference sequence). The CDR3 here is CAISGGVGQPQHF. CDR3 DNA sequence: TGTGCCATATCCGGTGGAGTCGGACAGCCCCAGCATTTT.

This clone was counted between two and nine times. This chain links TRBV6-1 with TRBJ1-5; 7 bases match TRBD1. CDR3 length equals 13 residues. The germline CDR1 and CDR2 sequences are MNHNS and SASEGT. V dropped 11 bases and J dropped 4; count of bases not matched to a gene: 8. The CDR3 region has the DNA TGTGCCTGCCATGGGACAGAAAATCAGCCCCAGCATTTT. Residues: CACHGTENQPQHF.

The chain combines TRBV7-3 with TRBJ2-1; maybe TRBD2 (5 bases). Trimming stripped 2 bases from V and 9 bases from J, with 20 bases between. The germline V gene has CDR1 SGHTA and CDR2 FQGTGA. CDR3 size: 16 residues. As DNA, the CDR3 is TGTGCCAGCAGCTTATCCGGAGGAACCCTCTGGGGTGAGCAGTTCTTC. Translation: CASSLSGGTLWGEQFF. The full variable domain, completed using reference TRBV7-3 and TRBJ2-1, is GAGVSQTPSNKVTEKGKYVELRCDPISGHTALYWYRQSLGQGPEFLIYFQGTGAADDSGLPNDRFFAVRPEGSVSTLKIQRTERGDSAVYLCASSLSGGTLWGEQFFGPGTRLTVL.

The chain has TRBV27 and TRBJ2-5, with D possibly TRBD1 on 5 matching bases. CDR1 MNHEY and CDR2 SMNVEV come from the germline V gene (reference sequence). The germline V and J ends were trimmed by 8 bases and 4 bases, with 11 bases remaining between them. This CDR3 is built from 12 residues. DNA of the CDR3: TGTGCCAGCTCCAGGGTGGGAGAGACCCAGTACTTC. Translating gives CASSRVGETQYF.

The chain combines TRBV15 with TRBJ1-3, with a possible D match to TRBD1 (6 bases). The CDR3 totals 17 residues. V shed 5 bases and J shed 2 bases, with 19 bases lying between them. Germline CDR1 reads LNHNV; CDR2 reads YYDKDF (reference sequence). CDR3 amino acids: CATSLSRGAFAGNTIYF. CDR3 nucleotide sequence: TGTGCCACCAGCCTCAGCAGGGGTGCCTTCGCTGGAAACACCATATATTTT.

The rearrangement uses TRBV16 and TRBJ2-2; unclear D gene. CDR3 length: 14 amino acids. V was cut by 3 bases and J by 3 bases, with 8 bases left in between. CDR1 and CDR2 from the germline V gene are KGHSY and FQNENV. The CDR3 DNA is TGTGCCAGCAGCCACCTTTCGGACACCGGGGAGCTGTTTTTT. Protein: CASSHLSDTGELFF.

CDR3 residues: CASSSVALGNQPQHF. CDR3 in DNA: TGTGCCAGCAGCTCTGTGGCTCTGGGCAATCAGCCCCAGCATTTT. This chain connects TRBV28 to TRBJ1-5, with unresolved D. There are 15 residues in the CDR3. The germline V gene has CDR1 MDHEN and CDR2 SYDVKM. With 6 bases removed from V and 2 bases from J, the gap between germline ends came to 14 bases.

The chain joins TRBV27 to TRBJ2-7; possibly TRBD2 for D (6 bases). Looked up from germline, CDR1 is MNHEY and CDR2 is SMNVEV (reference sequence). The CDR3 sequence is 16 residues long. The germline V and J ends were trimmed by 2 bases and 1 base, with 15 bases remaining between them. CDR3 DNA sequence: TGTGCCAGCAGTTTAATCGGGGGACGACGTTCCTACGAGCAGTACTTC. Translated, it gives CASSLIGGRRSYEQYF.

The chain uses TRBV5-1 and TRBJ2-3; 8 positions agree with TRBD1. V trimming: 0 bases; J trimming: 3 bases; junction bases outside the gene matches: 3. The CDR3 length is 15 residues. CDR1 SGHRS and CDR2 YFSETQ come from the germline V gene. Here the CDR3 reads CASSLGQGRTDTQYF. CDR3 nucleotide sequence: TGCGCCAGCAGCTTGGGACAGGGGAGGACAGATACGCAGTATTTT.

This clone has a single count. The chain links TRBV19 to TRBJ2-1, with TRBD2 identical over 14 bases. Germline CDR1 is LNHDA and CDR2 is SQIVND (reference sequence). This CDR3 has 18 amino acids. With V trimmed by 5 bases and J by 9 bases, 15 bases remained unmatched. The CDR3 coding sequence is TGTGCCAGTAGTGCAGGAACCGGGACTAGCGGGAGTTATAGTGAGCAGTTCTTC. This encodes CASSAGTGTSGSYSEQFF. Drawing the rest from reference TRBV19 and TRBJ2-1, the complete variable domain is DGGITQSPKYLFRKEGQNVTLSCEQNLNHDAMYWYRQDPGQGLRLIYYSQIVNDFQKGDIAEGYSVSREKKESFPLTVTSAQKNPTAFYLCASSAGTGTSGSYSEQFFGPGTRLTVL.

V usage is TRBV27 and J usage is TRBJ2-5, with D possibly matching TRBD1 (5 bases). V lost 6 bases and J lost 5, with 13 bases in between. Germline-derived CDR1 and CDR2 are MNHEY and SMNVEV (reference sequence). The CDR3 is 13 residues long. The CDR3 spells CASRQGMKETQYF. As DNA, the CDR3 is TGTGCCAGCAGGCAGGGAATGAAGGAGACCCAGTACTTC.

The V call is TRBV7-9, the J call TRBJ1-1; no definite D call. The CDR3 is made up of 13 amino acids. Trimming cost V 6 bases and J 3 bases, with 11 bases left between them. Germline loops: CDR1 SEHNR, CDR2 FQNEAQ (reference sequence). The CDR3 sequence is CASRLNRDTEAFF. The CDR3 coding sequence is TGTGCCAGCAGGTTGAACCGGGACACTGAAGCTTTCTTT.

The chain carries TRBV28 and TRBJ2-7; TRBD1 is a possible D gene (5 bases). Looked up from germline, CDR1 is MDHEN and CDR2 is SYDVKM. The length of the CDR3 is 13 residues. Trimming shortened V by 5 bases and J by 3 bases, and 11 bases separated the two germline ends. This chain's CDR3 is CASSEGARYEQYF. The CDR3 nucleotides read TGTGCCAGCAGTGAAGGGGCCCGCTACGAGCAGTACTTC.

The chain carries TRBV4-2 and TRBJ1-1; 7 bases line up with TRBD1. The CDR3 covers 15 residues. With V trimmed by 3 bases and J by 5 bases, 9 bases remained unmatched. From germline, CDR1 is LGHNA and CDR2 YNFKEQ. CDR3 loop: CASSQVLQGPTEAFF. DNA of the CDR3: TGTGCCAGCAGCCAGGTACTACAGGGGCCTACTGAAGCTTTCTTT.

This clone was picked up one time. V gene TRBV6-5 combines with J gene TRBJ2-7, with TRBD1 as a possible D gene (5 bases). CDR3 length: 14 amino acids. Germline CDR1 is MNHEY and CDR2 is SVGAGI. Trimming stripped 6 bases from V and 3 bases from J, with 15 bases between. The CDR3, as DNA: TGTGCCAGCAGGGCAGGTGCAGGGAACTACGAGCAGTACTTC. Amino acid sequence: CASRAGAGNYEQYF.

The chain employs TRBV29-1 and TRBJ2-3, with 14 bases aligning to TRBD2. The V segment lost 6 bases and the J segment 2 bases; nucleotides outside the gene matches: 7. Germline V gene sequence: CDR1 SQVTM, CDR2 ANQGSEA. The CDR3 sequence is 16 residues long. The CDR3 DNA is TGCAGCGTCGAGGGACTAGCGGGGGCTTACACAGATACGCAGTATTTT. The encoded protein is CSVEGLAGAYTDTQYF.

Details on this clone: In the same sample, other DNA sequences code for this CDR3. The gene calls are TRBV6-5 and TRBJ2-1, with a tentative D call TRBD2 (5 bases). Trimming shortened V by 0 bases and J by 0 bases, and 6 bases separated the two germline ends. Germline values: CDR1 MNHEY, CDR2 SVGAGI. The CDR3 runs to 15 residues. This CDR3 reads CASSYSGSSYNEQFF. The CDR3 nucleotides are TGTGCCAGCAGTTACTCGGGGAGCTCCTACAATGAGCAGTTCTTC.

The V call is TRBV7-2, the J call TRBJ2-1, with 9 bases that match TRBD1. This CDR3 has 16 amino acids. Germline CDR1 is SGHTA and CDR2 is FQGNSA. The junction had 8 bases not matched to a gene; V was cut back by 6 bases and J by 2 bases. The CDR3 here is CASSWTGAKTYNEQFF. For the CDR3, the DNA is TGTGCCAGCAGTTGGACAGGGGCAAAGACCTACAATGAGCAGTTCTTC.

The chain has TRBV9 and TRBJ1-3, with a weak D call TRBD1 (6 bases). The CDR3 consists of 15 residues. Germline CDR1 and CDR2: SGDLS and YYNGEE. V lost 4 bases to trimming and J lost 0 bases, with 11 bases between them. CDR3 in DNA: TGTGCCAGCAGCCCGACGGACAGCTCTGGAAACACCATATATTTT. Translating it yields CASSPTDSSGNTIYF.

The chain recombines TRBV5-1 with TRBJ2-1, with D unresolved. Trimming cost V 1 base and J 5 bases, with 4 bases left between them. The V gene's germline CDR1 is SGHRS and CDR2 YFSETQ. The CDR3 sequence is 12 residues long. The CDR3 is CASSLFNNEQFF. The DNA for the CDR3 is TGCGCCAGCAGCTTGTTTAACAATGAGCAGTTCTTC.

CDR3 sequence reads: CASSWDRRNEKLFF. In nucleotides, the CDR3 is TGTGCCAGCAGTTGGGACAGACGAAATGAAAAACTGTTTTTT. The V call is TRBV19, the J call TRBJ1-4, with 7 positions matching TRBD1. CDR1 LNHDA and CDR2 SQIVND come from the germline V gene (reference sequence). V shed 9 bases, J shed 5 bases, and the junction held 9 bases outside the gene matches. The CDR3 totals 14 residues.

The rearrangement links TRBV28 to TRBJ2-1; 10 bases match TRBD2. Germline CDR1 and CDR2: MDHEN and SYDVKM. The CDR3 length is 15 residues. With V trimmed by 7 bases and J by 5 bases, 8 bases remained unmatched. The CDR3 DNA follows: TGTGCCAGCAACGACGGGACTAGCGTAAACAATGAGCAGTTCTTC. Its translation: CASNDGTSVNNEQFF. Drawing the rest from reference TRBV28 and TRBJ2-1, the complete variable domain is DVKVTQSSRYLVKRTGEKVFLECVQDMDHENMFWYRQDPGLGLRLIYFSYDVKMKEKGDIPEGYSVSREKKERFSLILESASTNQTSMYLCASNDGTSVNNEQFFGPGTRLTVL.

The genes are TRBV27 and TRBJ2-7, with 8 bases that match TRBD2. The V gene's germline CDR1 is MNHEY and CDR2 SMNVEV (reference sequence). The CDR3 runs to 17 residues. V lost 4 bases and J lost 4; bases outside the gene matches: 15. The CDR3: CASSSLLYSGDQYEQYF. The DNA for the CDR3 is TGTGCCAGCAGTTCCTTACTTTATAGCGGGGATCAATACGAGCAGTACTTC.